This TCR beta chain was identified in a study of blood T cell repertoires in COVID-19. Whole-study context: T cells, B-cell-depleted T cells, or PBMCs provided the cDNA or gDNA that served as material.

CDR1 and CDR2 (germline): MNHNY, SVGAGI (reference sequence). CDR3 length: 16 residues. Trimming stripped 6 bases from V and 0 bases from J, with 14 bases between. Repertoires were generated with immunoSEQ multiplex PCR, while TCRdb's copy carries only in-frame clones and drops some. The profile shows 120,000 or so clones, 70% to 90% of them singletons. This sequence joins TRBV6-6 and TRBJ2-2; the D gene is possibly TRBD1 (6 bases). The TCR sequence derives from a man between 65 and 85 years old who had recovered from COVID-19. Sample: peripheral blood. CDR3 in amino acids: CASRRLDSANTGELFF. Here the CDR3 DNA reads TGTGCCAGCAGACGACTGGACAGTGCGAACACCGGGGAGCTGTTTTTT.